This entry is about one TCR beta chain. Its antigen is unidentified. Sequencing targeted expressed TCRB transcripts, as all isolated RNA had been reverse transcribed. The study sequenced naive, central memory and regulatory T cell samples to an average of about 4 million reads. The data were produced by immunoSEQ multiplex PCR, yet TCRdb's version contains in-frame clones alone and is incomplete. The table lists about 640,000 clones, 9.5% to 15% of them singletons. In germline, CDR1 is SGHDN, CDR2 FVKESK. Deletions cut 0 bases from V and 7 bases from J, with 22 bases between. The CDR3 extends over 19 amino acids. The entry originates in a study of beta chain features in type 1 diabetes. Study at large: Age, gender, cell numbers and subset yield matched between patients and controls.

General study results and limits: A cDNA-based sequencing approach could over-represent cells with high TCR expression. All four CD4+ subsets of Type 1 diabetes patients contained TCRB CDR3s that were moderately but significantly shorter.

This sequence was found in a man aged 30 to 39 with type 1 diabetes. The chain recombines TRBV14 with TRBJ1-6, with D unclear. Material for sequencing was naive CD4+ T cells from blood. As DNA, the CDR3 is TGTGCCAGCAGCCAAGATAGTAGTGGACGGCTAGTTTTCAATTCACCCCTCCACTTT. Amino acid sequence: CASSQDSSGRLVFNSPLHF.